The 18 T cell receptor beta chains below all came from one sample that was sequenced in a study of blood T cell repertoires in COVID-19. Here immunoSEQ multiplex PCR was the method, and the copy in TCRdb shows in-frame clones only, minus some. The sample holds 490,000 or so clones, approximately 88% seen once. Sequences were obtained from PBMCs or T cells enriched from blood (not recorded which). Receptors originate from a woman between 40 and 55 years old who had recovered from COVID-19.

The gene calls are TRBV12-3 or TRBV12-4 and TRBJ1-2; unclear D gene. The CDR3 covers 11 residues. The V gene lost 9 bases and the J gene lost 0 bases, with 5 bases spanning the gap. The CDR3 loop is CASLANYGYTF. Written as DNA, the CDR3 is TGTGCCAGTTTAGCTAACTATGGCTACACCTTC.

V is TRBV7-2 and J is TRBJ1-6; no clear D. Between the trimmed V and J ends, which lost 2 bases and 7 bases, there was a span of 6 bases. Per germline, CDR1 SGHTA and CDR2 FQGNSA. There are 13 residues in the CDR3. CDR3 nucleotide sequence: TGTGCCAGCAGCTTATCGGTGAATTCACCCCTCCACTTT. This translates into CASSLSVNSPLHF.

The CDR3: CASSVDEHQPQHF. CDR3 DNA sequence: TGTGCCAGCAGCGTAGACGAGCATCAGCCCCAGCATTTT. The J gene is TRBJ1-5, the V gene TRBV9; no firm D call. Germline CDR1 reads SGDLS; CDR2 reads YYNGEE. The CDR3 totals 13 residues. V gave up 0 bases and J gave up 5 bases, with 6 bases separating them.

The V call is TRBV19, the J call TRBJ1-5; possible D gene TRBD1, 6 bases. V lost 3 bases and J lost 3, with 9 bases in between. Germline values: CDR1 LNHDA, CDR2 SQIVND (reference sequence). The length of the CDR3 is 14 residues. In DNA form, the CDR3 reads TGTGCCAGTAGTATTAACAGGGCCAATCAGCCCCAGCATTTT. Translating gives CASSINRANQPQHF.

A single count supports this clone. The chain has TRBV10-3 and TRBJ1-2, with D possibly TRBD1 on 5 matching bases. The CDR3 consists of 14 residues. Trimming took off 3 bases at V and 5 bases at J, with 13 bases between the two ends. Looked up from germline, CDR1 is ENHRY and CDR2 is SYGVKD. The CDR3 DNA reads as TGTGCCATCAGTGATGACAGCGGAGGGTATGGCTACACCTTC. Translating gives CAISDDSGGYGYTF.

This chain uses TRBV7-2 with TRBJ2-7, with TRBD1 identical over 10 bases. Germline V gene lookup returns CDR1 SGHTA and CDR2 FQGNSA. This CDR3 has 15 residues. V lost 4 bases, J lost 2 bases, and 5 bases stayed unmatched. The CDR3 here is CASSSRQGAPYEQYF. The CDR3 DNA reads as TGTGCCAGCAGCTCACGACAGGGGGCGCCCTACGAGCAGTACTTC.

This chain uses TRBV19 with TRBJ2-1, with D tentatively TRBD2 (5 bases). The CDR3 has 14 residues. Germline V gene lookup returns CDR1 LNHDA and CDR2 SQIVND (reference sequence). V was cut by 0 bases and J by 13 bases, with 16 bases left in between. CDR3 sequence (DNA): TGTGCCAGTAGTATAGACGGGGTGAGGATTCACCAGTTCTTC. Its protein product is CASSIDGVRIHQFF. The whole variable domain, remainder taken from reference TRBV19 and TRBJ2-1, is DGGITQSPKYLFRKEGQNVTLSCEQNLNHDAMYWYRQDPGQGLRLIYYSQIVNDFQKGDIAEGYSVSREKKESFPLTVTSAQKNPTAFYLCASSIDGVRIHQFFGPGTRLTVL.

The genes are TRBV27 and TRBJ1-5; a weak D match, TRBD1 (6 bases). The CDR3 extends over 15 amino acids. Trimming shortened V by 0 bases and J by 5 bases, and 11 bases separated the two germline ends. The V gene's germline CDR1 is MNHEY and CDR2 SMNVEV (reference sequence). The CDR3 coding sequence is TGTGCCAGCAGTTTATCGATGGGGGCGTATCAGCCCCAGCATTTT. This gives the protein CASSLSMGAYQPQHF.

The chain employs TRBV9 and TRBJ2-3; no reliable D call. V was cut by 5 bases and J by 2 bases, with 24 bases left in between. Germline V gene sequence: CDR1 SGDLS, CDR2 YYNGEE. This CDR3 spans 18 amino acids. The CDR3 DNA sequence: TGTGCCAGCAGTACACAACTATCGAGAAGCGCCCCCACAGATACGCAGTATTTT. Its translation is CASSTQLSRSAPTDTQYF.

Points on this clone: Other nucleotide sequences from this sample produce the same CDR3. The rearrangement links TRBV5-1 to TRBJ2-5; D unresolved. V was cut by 0 bases and J by 1 base, with 7 bases left in between. The CDR3 consists of 14 residues. The V gene's germline CDR1 is SGHRS and CDR2 YFSETQ. The CDR3 sequence is CASSLALSQETQYF. The CDR3 DNA reads TGCGCCAGCAGCTTGGCTCTCAGCCAAGAGACCCAGTACTTC.

The gene calls are TRBV4-3 and TRBJ1-1, with D perhaps matching TRBD1 (6 bases). The CDR3 totals 15 residues. Between the trimmed V and J ends, which lost 1 base and 2 bases, there was a span of 11 bases. Germline CDR1 is LGHNA and CDR2 is YSLEER. The CDR3: CASSQAQGVNTEAFF. DNA for the CDR3: TGCGCCAGCAGCCAAGCACAGGGCGTCAACACTGAAGCTTTCTTT.

The rearrangement uses TRBV3-1 (or the pseudogene TRBV3-2) and TRBJ2-1; no definite D call. Germline CDR1 and CDR2: LGHDT and YNNKEL (reference sequence). The V end was cut by 4 bases, the J end by 5 bases, with 9 bases between. The length of the CDR3 is 13 residues. CDR3 residues: CASSPTGNNEQFF. CDR3 nucleotides: TGTGCCAGCAGCCCTACGGGTAACAATGAGCAGTTCTTC.

With respect to this clone: This specimen includes other DNA sequences encoding the same CDR3. V gene TRBV19 combines with J gene TRBJ1-1, with a tentative D call TRBD1 (6 bases). Germline V gene data show CDR1 as LNHDA and CDR2 as SQIVND (reference sequence). V lost 6 bases and J 3 bases, leaving 11 bases between the germline ends. This CDR3 spans 13 amino acids. CDR3 DNA sequence: TGTGCCAGTAGCGTGGACAGAGACACTGAAGCTTTCTTT. Its protein product is CASSVDRDTEAFF.

The V gene is TRBV27, the J gene TRBJ1-1; 9 bases fit TRBD1. The CDR3 loop spans 16 amino acids. V was pared by 5 bases and J by 4 bases, with 11 bases of the junction left unmatched. CDR1 MNHEY and CDR2 SMNVEV come from the germline V gene (reference sequence). In nucleotides, the CDR3 is TGTGCCAGCAGTCCCGGGACAGGGATTATTGCCACTGAAGCTTTCTTT. Amino acids: CASSPGTGIIATEAFF.

The chain recombines TRBV7-9 with TRBJ2-7, with TRBD1 identical over 10 bases. V was clipped by 4 bases and J by 1 base; unmatched bases: 10. The V gene's germline CDR1 is SEHNR and CDR2 FQNEAQ (reference sequence). The CDR3 totals 17 residues. The CDR3 is CASSSGDRGRRSYEQYF. The DNA of the CDR3 is TGTGCCAGCAGCTCCGGGGACAGGGGCCGTAGGTCCTACGAGCAGTACTTC.

The V and J genes are TRBV5-8 and TRBJ2-7, with TRBD2 as a possible D gene (5 bases). The CDR3 contains 14 residues. CDR1 is SGHTS, CDR2 YDEGEE, per germline. V lost 5 bases to trimming and J lost 3 bases, with 15 bases between them. CDR3 DNA: TGTGCCAGCAGAGACTACGTAGGAGGCTACGAGCAGTACTTC. Translated, it gives CASRDYVGGYEQYF.

This clone was recorded only once. This CDR3 is CASSSLSAAGANVLTF. DNA of the CDR3: TGTGCCAGCAGCTCCCTATCTGCGGCTGGGGCCAACGTCCTGACTTTC. This chain links TRBV13 with TRBJ2-6; D is undetermined. V was cut by 4 bases and J by 2 bases, with 12 bases left in between. The length of the CDR3 is 16 residues. CDR1 and CDR2 (germline): PRHDT, FYEKMQ (reference sequence).

The chain recombines TRBV29-1 with TRBJ1-2; 9 bases line up with TRBD1. V lost 7 bases to trimming and J lost 3 bases; unmatched junction nucleotides: 6. Germline V gene data show CDR1 as SQVTM and CDR2 as ANQGSEA. This CDR3 has 13 residues. The CDR3 DNA reads TGCAGCGCCGGGACAGGGACGTACTATGGCTACACCTTC. This sequence encodes CSAGTGTYYGYTF.